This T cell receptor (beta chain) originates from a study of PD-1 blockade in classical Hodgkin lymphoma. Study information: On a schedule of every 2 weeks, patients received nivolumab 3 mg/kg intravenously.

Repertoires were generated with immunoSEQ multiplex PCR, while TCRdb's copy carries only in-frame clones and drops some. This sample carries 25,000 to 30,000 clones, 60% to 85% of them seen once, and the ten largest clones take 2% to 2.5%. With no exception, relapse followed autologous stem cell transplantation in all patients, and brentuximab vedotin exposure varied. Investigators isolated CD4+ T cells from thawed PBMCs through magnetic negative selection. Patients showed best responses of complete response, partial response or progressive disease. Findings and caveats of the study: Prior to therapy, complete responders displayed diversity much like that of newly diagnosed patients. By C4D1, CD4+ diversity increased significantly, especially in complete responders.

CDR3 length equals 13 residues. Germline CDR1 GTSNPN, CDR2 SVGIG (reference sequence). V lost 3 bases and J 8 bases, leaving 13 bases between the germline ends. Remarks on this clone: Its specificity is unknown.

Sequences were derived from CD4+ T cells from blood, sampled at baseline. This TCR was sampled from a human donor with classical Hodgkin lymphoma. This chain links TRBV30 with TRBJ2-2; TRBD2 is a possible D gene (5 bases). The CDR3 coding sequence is TGTGCCTGGAGCCAGCTAGCTGGGGGGGAGCTGTTTTTT. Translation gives CAWSQLAGGELFF.